This TCR beta chain was recovered during a study of shared clonotypes between healthy human individuals. Whole-study context: A couple of female and a few male donors aged 18 to 49 were enrolled. Per-donor plates numbered three CD4 naive, three CD4 memory, two CD8 naive and one CD8 memory.

The CDR3 covers 14 residues. Between the trimmed V and J ends, which lost 5 bases and 5 bases, there was a span of 14 bases. Germline V CDR1 and CDR2: SGHDT, YYEEEE. Clones were read by immunoSEQ multiplex PCR, and TCRdb kept only the in-frame ones, dropping some. The profile shows roughly 2.1 million clones, roughly 91% of them singletons. Naive CD8 populations comprised CD45RO-negative cells positively selected for CCR7, excluding terminally differentiated effector memory CD45RA+ cells. This clone showed up just a few times. Its antigen is not identified. Study-wide results and caveats: Specimens sampled were limited to blood, with tissue repertoires likely differing. Non-shared clonotypes had lower generation probabilities than clonotypes shared by all four sorted-subset donors.

Sequences were obtained from naive CD8+ T cells from PBMCs. The chain is built from TRBV5-6 and TRBJ1-5; weak D call: TRBD1 (5 bases). The TCR sequence derives from a man younger than 30 in good health. Some clones in this sample may be carry-over from other donors' samples. DNA for the CDR3: TGTGCCAGCAGTTCGGGGGGTGGGTATCAGCCCCAGCATTTT. Translating it yields CASSSGGGYQPQHF.